Included here is one T cell receptor (beta chain) sequence, with context. Its antigen is undetermined. The data were taken from a study of blood T cells in healthy people across ages. Findings and caveats of the study: From one million sequenced T cells, diversity estimates were lower bounds. Both naive CD4+ cell counts and diversity were greater in long-lived donors than in aged donors.

A second PCR, run for about 7 to 11 cycles, used a sample-barcoded 5' primer plus a J-beta primer mix. The yield of each sample was at least 2.5 million CDR3-containing paired-end reads. TCRdb reprocessed the 5' RACE reads with MiXCR, giving one entry per CDR3 protein. The sample carries 1.2 million to 1.5 million distinct CDR3 sequences, around 55% recorded once. Each donor gave 9.5 to 10 milliliters of peripheral blood. CDR3 length: 16 amino acids. Germline assignment: CDR1 MNHEY and CDR2 SMNVEV (reference sequence). V lost 3 bases, J lost 0 bases, and 8 bases stayed unmatched. The TCR sequence derives from a man younger than 35 in good health. The chain couples TRBV27 to TRBJ2-7, with 7 bases lining up with TRBD1. The sample consisted of blood. CDR3 sequence (DNA): TGTGCCAGCAGTTTGGGTCTCACAGGGGACTCCTACGAGCAGTACTTC. Residues: CASSLGLTGDSYEQYF.